This record covers a single T cell receptor beta chain. The data belong to a study of OX40 agonist ivuxolimab in advanced cancers. Clones were read by immunoSEQ multiplex PCR, and TCRdb kept only the in-frame ones, dropping some. The sample has 60,000 to 85,000 clones, about nine tenths seen once. The CDR3 extends over 18 amino acids. V was cut by 0 bases and J by 3 bases, with 19 bases left in between. The genes are TRBV23-1 and TRBJ2-3; no definite D call. TRBV23-1 is an open reading frame, and its role is uncertain. Sequences were derived from CD4+ or CD8+ T cells sorted from blood, sampled in a trial of the OX40 agonist ivuxolimab. The TCR originated in an adult with an advanced solid tumor such as melanoma, head and neck, liver or kidney cancer. The CDR3 is CASSQSEEVGKRTDTQYF. CDR3 nucleotides: TGCGCCAGCAGTCAATCAGAAGAGGTTGGGAAGAGAACAGATACGCAGTATTTT.